Below are 29 T cell receptor beta chains sequenced from a single sample in a study of Ad26.COV2.S vaccination and SARS-CoV-2 variants (dated by TCRdb to about 2021). Library creation used the immunoSEQ multiplex PCR assay. The table was pulled from immuneACCESS by TCRdb, which kept in-frame rearrangements only. Such tables lose some clones; where checked, under half of the loss comes from unresolved V genes, and the rest has no known cause. The sample contains some 640,000 clones, around 90% of them found a single time. Roughly 1.5% of the sample lies in the top ten. The treatment or condition label corresponds to: 19 received Ad26.COV2.S at low or high dose, single or two shots; 5 received placebo; per-sample allocation not given. Repertoires of vaccine and placebo recipients were sequenced from samples collected on day 63 after the first injection. Sequenced here: peripheral blood, sampled in a trial of Ad26.COV2.S vaccine versus placebo. These receptors were collected from a person between 18 and 59 years old who received the Ad26.COV2.S COVID-19 vaccine or a placebo.

The rearrangement uses TRBV4-3 and TRBJ2-1, with 12 bases aligning to TRBD2. The CDR3 is 17 amino acids. Losses at the gene ends were 0 bases for V and 5 bases for J; bases not matched to a gene: 5. Germline CDR1 and CDR2: LGHNA and YSLEER. The CDR3 loop is CASSQDLTSGGHNEQFF. CDR3 nucleotides: TGCGCCAGCAGCCAAGATCTCACTAGCGGGGGGCACAATGAGCAGTTCTTC.

The chain joins TRBV29-1 to TRBJ2-7; D not resolved. The CDR3 consists of 10 residues. Germline CDR1 reads SQVTM; CDR2 reads ANQGSEA. V gave up 7 bases and J gave up 0 bases, with 4 bases separating them. The CDR3 coding sequence is TGCAGCGCCCCCTCCTACGAGCAGTACTTC. Amino acids: CSAPSYEQYF.

CDR3: CAISESGDQETQYF. CDR3 sequence (DNA): TGTGCCATCAGTGAGTCTGGGGATCAAGAGACCCAGTACTTC. This chain links TRBV10-3 with TRBJ2-5, with unresolved D. This CDR3 contains 14 residues. Germline assignment: CDR1 ENHRY and CDR2 SYGVKD. Between the trimmed V and J ends, which lost 0 bases and 2 bases, there was a span of 7 bases.

The chain employs TRBV5-1 and TRBJ2-2, with D possibly TRBD1 on 6 matching bases. The CDR3 has 14 amino acids. The germline gives CDR1 SGHRS, CDR2 YFSETQ. V lost 3 bases and J 5 bases, leaving 11 bases between the germline ends. The CDR3 reads CASSSYRVTGELFF. CDR3 coding DNA: TGCGCCAGCAGCTCCTACAGGGTGACCGGGGAGCTGTTTTTT.

There are a few counts of this clone. The gene calls are TRBV6-6 and TRBJ2-7; D possibly matches TRBD1 or TRBD2 (6 bases each). The V end lost 6 bases, the J end lost 5 bases, and 17 bases lay between the germline ends. Germline V gene sequence: CDR1 MNHNY, CDR2 SVGAGI (reference sequence). There are 14 residues in the CDR3. This CDR3 reads CASSSNGGGDEQYF. The CDR3, as DNA: TGTGCCAGCAGCTCCAACGGGGGCGGGGACGAGCAGTACTTC.

As DNA, the CDR3 is TGTGCCAGCAGTAGCACCGGGACTAGCGGGAGGAACTCTGGGGCCAACGTCCTGACTTTC. Translation: CASSSTGTSGRNSGANVLTF. The genes are TRBV4-2 and TRBJ2-6, with 15 nucleotides matching TRBD2. The ends lost 6 bases at V and 0 bases at J; junction bases unmatched: 9. This CDR3 comprises 20 residues. Germline V gives CDR1 LGHNA, CDR2 YNFKEQ.

Only one count was recorded for this clone. At the DNA level, this CDR3 is encoded by other sequences in the same sample as well. This chain uses TRBV3-1 (or the pseudogene TRBV3-2) with TRBJ2-5; TRBD1 aligns across 9 bases. Looked up from germline, CDR1 is LGHDT and CDR2 is YNNKEL (reference sequence). The CDR3 covers 15 residues. V was pared by 1 base and J by 4 bases, with 4 bases of the junction left unmatched. The CDR3 here is CASSQGGQGLETQYF. The CDR3 coding sequence is TGTGCCAGCAGCCAAGGGGGACAGGGACTAGAGACCCAGTACTTC.

The chain has TRBV6-5 and TRBJ1-3; D call uncertain. CDR1 is MNHEY, CDR2 SVGAGI, per germline. CDR3 length: 15 amino acids. Trimming pared 6 bases from V and 0 bases from J, leaving 12 bases between. The CDR3 reads CASSPRGISGNTIYF. The CDR3 coding sequence is TGTGCCAGCAGCCCACGGGGAATCTCTGGAAACACCATATATTTT.

This chain uses TRBV19 with TRBJ1-6; 9 nucleotides match TRBD1. Germline assignment: CDR1 LNHDA and CDR2 SQIVND (reference sequence). Trimming cost V 3 bases and J 8 bases; bases outside gene matches: 11. The CDR3 length is 17 residues. The CDR3 sequence: CASSIPTGQGIDSPLHF. The CDR3 nucleotides read TGTGCCAGTAGTATCCCCACGGGACAGGGTATTGATTCACCCCTCCACTTT.

The genes are TRBV12-3 or TRBV12-4 and TRBJ2-1, with 7 bases fitting TRBD2. The J segment lost 13 bases and the V segment lost 6 bases, leaving 6 bases of the junction unmatched. The CDR3 covers 11 residues. CDR3 in amino acids: CASRGPGLQFF. The CDR3 DNA sequence: TGTGCCAGCAGGGGGCCGGGACTACAGTTCTTC.

In its sample, this clone was seen once. This chain uses TRBV6-4 with TRBJ1-1, with 9 bases that match TRBD1. The CDR3 contains 12 residues. Losses at the gene ends were 2 bases for V and 11 bases for J; bases not matched to a gene: 3. The germline gives CDR1 MRHNA, CDR2 SNTAGT. The CDR3 protein is CASSDGTGGAFF. CDR3 sequence (DNA): TGTGCCAGCAGTGACGGTACAGGGGGCGCTTTCTTT.

This clone was detected only once. V gene TRBV6-5 combines with J gene TRBJ2-2; D might be TRBD1 (6 bases). The CDR3 covers 15 residues. CDR1 MNHEY and CDR2 SVGAGI come from the germline V gene. V dropped 10 bases and J dropped 0 bases, with 15 bases sitting between them. CDR3 loop: CATLTRTANTGELFF. CDR3 nucleotides: TGTGCCACCCTAACAAGGACAGCGAACACCGGGGAGCTGTTTTTT.

The V and J genes are TRBV6-5 and TRBJ2-7; D is perhaps TRBD2 (6 bases). This CDR3 region has 14 residues. Trimming shortened V by 5 bases and J by 0 bases, and 11 bases separated the two germline ends. CDR1 and CDR2 from the germline V gene are MNHEY and SVGAGI. CDR3: CASSKTRSSYEQYF. CDR3 in DNA: TGTGCCAGCAGTAAGACTAGGAGCTCCTACGAGCAGTACTTC.

The rearrangement links TRBV2 to TRBJ2-7; TRBD1 or TRBD2 may be the D gene (5 bases each). Trimming pared 8 bases from V and 4 bases from J, leaving 12 bases between. The germline gives CDR1 SNHLY, CDR2 FYNNEI. The length of the CDR3 is 12 residues. DNA for the CDR3: TGTGCCAGCCGGGGCGGGCTTTACGAGCAGTACTTC. Translated, it gives CASRGGLYEQYF.

This chain uses TRBV12-3 or TRBV12-4 with TRBJ1-1; D gene uncertain. This CDR3 has 12 residues. Trimming removed 2 bases at V and 6 bases at J, with 7 bases between. DNA of the CDR3: TGTGCCAGCAGTTTAAGCGGGGCTGAAGCTTTCTTT. This codes for CASSLSGAEAFF.

The gene calls are TRBV5-4 and TRBJ2-7; 9 bases map to TRBD1. The length of the CDR3 is 15 residues. The germline V gene has CDR1 SGHNT and CDR2 YYREEE (reference sequence). V lost 0 bases to trimming and J lost 2 bases; unmatched junction nucleotides: 3. In nucleotides, the CDR3 is TGTGCCAGCAGCTTGGGTGGGACAGGGACCTACGAGCAGTACTTC. Amino acid sequence: CASSLGGTGTYEQYF.

In this sample, this clone turned up once. This chain joins TRBV7-6 and TRBJ2-1; maybe TRBD1 (6 bases). Germline V gene lookup returns CDR1 SGHVS and CDR2 FNYEAQ. The V and J ends lost 4 bases and 6 bases respectively, with 13 bases between them. This CDR3 spans 14 amino acids. DNA for the CDR3: TGTGCCAGCAGCTCGACAGGACCTACCAATGAGCAGTTCTTC. Translated: CASSSTGPTNEQFF.

This chain joins TRBV11-1 and TRBJ2-5; 9 positions agree with TRBD1. The CDR3 covers 14 residues. J lost 4 bases, V lost 4 bases, and 4 bases had no gene match. Germline CDR1 reads SGHAT; CDR2 reads FQDESV (reference sequence). The CDR3 region has the DNA TGTGCCAGCAGCTCGGACAGGGGCGGAGAGACCCAGTACTTC. Its translation is CASSSDRGGETQYF.

The gene calls are TRBV6-5 and TRBJ1-4; 7 bases map to TRBD1. CDR1 is MNHEY, CDR2 SVGAGI, per germline. The J segment lost 8 bases and the V segment lost 5 bases, leaving 5 bases of the junction unmatched. This CDR3 comprises 13 residues. CDR3 nucleotides: TGTGCCAGCAGTATACAGGGGTCCGAAAAACTGTTTTTT. This codes for CASSIQGSEKLFF.

Concerning this clone itself: Other DNA variants within this sample encode the same CDR3. The chain combines TRBV6-5 with TRBJ2-7, with 10 nucleotides matching TRBD2. The CDR3 sequence is 13 residues long. V dropped 8 bases and J dropped 2; count of bases not matched to a gene: 3. Germline values: CDR1 MNHEY, CDR2 SVGAGI. CDR3 DNA: TGTGCCAGCTCCCTAGCGGGGGCCTACGAGCAGTACTTC. Its protein product is CASSLAGAYEQYF.

The V gene is TRBV18, the J gene TRBJ1-6, with 7 bases lining up with TRBD1. V shed 2 bases, J shed 3 bases, and the junction held 4 bases outside the gene matches. CDR1 and CDR2 (germline): KGHSH, LQKENI. The CDR3 contains 16 residues. This CDR3 is CASSPETGNYNSPLHF. The CDR3 DNA reads as TGTGCCAGCTCACCAGAGACAGGGAACTATAATTCACCCCTCCACTTT.

The chain joins TRBV19 to TRBJ1-5; a weak D match, TRBD1 (5 bases). The germline V gene encodes CDR1 LNHDA and CDR2 SQIVND (reference sequence). The CDR3 runs 14 residues. Trimming removed 1 base at V and 4 bases at J, with 8 bases between. CDR3: CASSIAAGNQPQHF. The DNA of the CDR3 is TGTGCCAGTAGTATAGCGGCAGGGAATCAGCCCCAGCATTTT. Full variable domain (missing parts from reference TRBV19 and TRBJ1-5): DGGITQSPKYLFRKEGQNVTLSCEQNLNHDAMYWYRQDPGQGLRLIYYSQIVNDFQKGDIAEGYSVSREKKESFPLTVTSAQKNPTAFYLCASSIAAGNQPQHFGDGTRLSIL.

The rearrangement joins TRBV5-8 to TRBJ2-1; D gene ambiguous. The germline gives CDR1 SGHTS, CDR2 YDEGEE. V lost 2 bases and J 6 bases, leaving 9 bases between the germline ends. This CDR3 has 13 amino acids. The CDR3 is CASSFSPTNEQFF. The CDR3 DNA reads as TGTGCCAGCAGCTTTAGCCCAACCAATGAGCAGTTCTTC.

V is TRBV7-9 and J is TRBJ2-3, with a tentative D call TRBD2 (5 bases). CDR1 is SEHNR, CDR2 FQNEAQ, per germline (reference sequence). This CDR3 contains 14 residues. Trimming shortened V by 6 bases and J by 6 bases, and 16 bases separated the two germline ends. CDR3 sequence: CASSPRPPGDTQYF. In DNA, the CDR3 is TGTGCCAGCAGTCCTCGACCCCCGGGGGATACGCAGTATTTT. Drawing the rest from reference TRBV7-9 and TRBJ2-3, the complete variable domain is DTGVSQNPRHKITKRGQNVTFRCDPISEHNRLYWYRQTLGQGPEFLTYFQNEAQLEKSRLLSDRFSAERPKGSFSTLEIQRTEQGDSAMYLCASSPRPPGDTQYFGPGTRLTVL.

This clone appeared once. The V gene is TRBV4-3, the J gene TRBJ1-2; D not resolved. Germline V gene data show CDR1 as LGHNA and CDR2 as YSLEER. The V gene lost 0 bases and the J gene lost 4 bases, with 12 bases spanning the gap. This CDR3 is 15 amino acids long. The CDR3: CASSQEASSSYGYTF. The CDR3 DNA reads as TGCGCCAGCAGCCAAGAGGCCAGCTCCTCCTATGGCTACACCTTC.

CDR3 DNA sequence: TGTGCCAGCAGCTTAGGACAGGACAGGGTCTATGGCTACACCTTC. This sequence encodes CASSLGQDRVYGYTF. V and J are TRBV7-2 and TRBJ1-2, with 8 bases aligning to TRBD1. The J segment lost 4 bases and the V segment lost 1 base, leaving 5 bases of the junction unmatched. This CDR3 comprises 15 residues. Germline V gene lookup returns CDR1 SGHTA and CDR2 FQGNSA.

Comments on this clone: This sample also contains other DNA sequences that code for the same CDR3. The chain links TRBV2 to TRBJ1-3; TRBD1 agrees at 8 bases. The CDR3 is 13 amino acids. Losses at the gene ends were 6 bases for V and 3 bases for J; bases not matched to a gene: 1. Germline CDR1 and CDR2: SNHLY and FYNNEI. The CDR3 coding sequence is TGTGCCAGCAGAGGACAGGGTGGAAACACCATATATTTT. Translation: CASRGQGGNTIYF.

The chain is built from TRBV5-1 and TRBJ2-7; D is perhaps TRBD1 (5 bases). Trimming stripped 4 bases from V and 2 bases from J, with 16 bases between. The CDR3 runs to 15 residues. Germline assignment: CDR1 SGHRS and CDR2 YFSETQ. The DNA of the CDR3 is TGCGCCAGCAGCGAAACAGGCGTGGAGACCTACGAGCAGTACTTC. It translates to CASSETGVETYEQYF.

In DNA, the CDR3 is TGTGCCAGCAGTTACGGGGACAACGGGAGCAATCAGCCCCAGCATTTT. It encodes CASSYGDNGSNQPQHF. V is TRBV6-2 or TRBV6-3 and J is TRBJ1-5; D may be TRBD1 (6 bases). CDR3 length equals 16 residues. Trimming cost V 2 bases and J 1 base, with 12 bases left between them. CDR1 MNHEY and CDR2 SVGEGT come from the germline V gene.